These 7 T cell receptor beta chains share one sample of origin, sequenced in a study of shared clonotypes between healthy human individuals. Naive CD8 cells lacked CD45RO, underwent positive selection for CCR7 and left out terminally differentiated effector memory CD45RA+ cells. Using immunoSEQ multiplex PCR, the repertoire was profiled, and TCRdb retains in-frame clones only, with some absent. The data contain approximately 810,000 clones, 85% to 95% of them singletons. Sequenced material: naive CD8+ T cells sorted from blood. The receptors originated from a man under 40 in good health.

Regarding this clone: The identical CDR3 is also encoded by other nucleotide sequences in the sample. The V call is TRBV7-9, the J call TRBJ2-1; 7 bases match TRBD2. J was trimmed by 0 bases and V by 1 base; bases with no gene match: 3. The CDR3 extends over 16 amino acids. CDR1 SEHNR and CDR2 FQNEAQ come from the germline V gene (reference sequence). The CDR3 DNA sequence: TGTGCCAGCAGCTTAGTCGGCGGGAGCTCCTACAATGAGCAGTTCTTC. Protein product: CASSLVGGSSYNEQFF.

This clone appeared a single time. V usage is TRBV14 and J usage is TRBJ2-5; 8 nucleotides agree with TRBD1. V shed 7 bases and J 5 bases; nucleotides not matched to a gene: 3. CDR1 is SGHDN and CDR2 is FVKESK in the germline V gene. This CDR3 contains 12 residues. In DNA form, the CDR3 reads TGTGCCAGCACCGACAGGGGTGAGACCCAGTACTTC. Encoded protein: CASTDRGETQYF.

This chain connects TRBV5-5 to TRBJ1-1; D is uncertain. V dropped 0 bases and J dropped 2 bases, with 8 bases sitting between them. Germline V CDR1 and CDR2: SGHKS, YYEKEE (reference sequence). The length of the CDR3 is 14 residues. The CDR3 is CASSLGTDNTEAFF. The CDR3 DNA follows: TGTGCCAGCAGCTTGGGAACAGACAACACTGAAGCTTTCTTT.

The chain uses TRBV7-3 and TRBJ2-3; D is ambiguous. The ends were cut back, 1 base at V and 5 bases at J, with 10 bases in the middle. This CDR3 is 14 amino acids long. CDR1 and CDR2 from the germline V gene are SGHTA and FQGTGA. The CDR3 loop reads CASSLKAPGDTQYF. Written as DNA, the CDR3 is TGTGCCAGCAGCTTAAAGGCCCCCGGAGATACGCAGTATTTT.

In its sample, this clone was seen once. The chain uses TRBV5-1 and TRBJ2-7; D gene uncertain. CDR3 size: 13 residues. CDR1 and CDR2 from the germline V gene are SGHRS and YFSETQ. V was pared by 3 bases and J by 4 bases, with 11 bases between. CDR3 coding DNA: TGCGCCAGCAGCTCCCCCCTAGGGTACGAGCAGTACTTC. Amino acid sequence: CASSSPLGYEQYF.

J is TRBJ2-7 and V is TRBV15, with TRBD2 matching over 11 bases. There are 17 residues in the CDR3. Germline lookup yields CDR1 LNHNV and CDR2 YYDKDF (reference sequence). With V trimmed by 0 bases and J by 4 bases, 8 bases remained unmatched. Written as DNA, the CDR3 is TGTGCCACCAGCAGAGACCCCCGACTAGCGGGAACTTACGAGCAGTACTTC. Encoded protein: CATSRDPRLAGTYEQYF.

This chain links TRBV7-9 with TRBJ2-1; D unclear. Germline lookup yields CDR1 SEHNR and CDR2 FQNEAQ (reference sequence). This CDR3 spans 12 amino acids. V lost 2 bases, J lost 6 bases, and 5 bases lay in between. CDR3 nucleotides: TGTGCCAGCAGCTTAAGATCCAATGAGCAGTTCTTC. It codes for CASSLRSNEQFF.